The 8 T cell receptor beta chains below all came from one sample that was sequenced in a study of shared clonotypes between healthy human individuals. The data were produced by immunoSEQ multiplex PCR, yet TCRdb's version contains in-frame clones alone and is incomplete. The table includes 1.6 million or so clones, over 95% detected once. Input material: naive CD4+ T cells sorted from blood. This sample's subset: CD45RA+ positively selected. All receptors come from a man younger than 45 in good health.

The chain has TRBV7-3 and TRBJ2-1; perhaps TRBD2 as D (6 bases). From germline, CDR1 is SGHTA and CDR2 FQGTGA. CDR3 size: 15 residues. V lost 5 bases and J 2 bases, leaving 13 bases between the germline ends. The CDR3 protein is CASSPTGDPYNEQFF. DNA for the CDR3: TGTGCCAGCAGCCCTACGGGAGATCCCTACAATGAGCAGTTCTTC.

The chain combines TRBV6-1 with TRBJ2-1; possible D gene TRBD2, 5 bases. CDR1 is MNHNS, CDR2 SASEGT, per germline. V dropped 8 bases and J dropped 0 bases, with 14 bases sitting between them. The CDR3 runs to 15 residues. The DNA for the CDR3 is TGTGCCAGCCAACTAGAAGGGTTCTCCTACAATGAGCAGTTCTTC. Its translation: CASQLEGFSYNEQFF.

CDR3 sequence: CASSREGNIQYF. In DNA, the CDR3 is TGTGCCAGCTCACGGGAGGGAAACATTCAGTACTTC. The chain links TRBV18 to TRBJ2-4; 7 bases agree with TRBD2. Germline loops: CDR1 KGHSH, CDR2 LQKENI. The CDR3 loop spans 12 amino acids. V shed 4 bases and J 6 bases; nucleotides not matched to a gene: 0.

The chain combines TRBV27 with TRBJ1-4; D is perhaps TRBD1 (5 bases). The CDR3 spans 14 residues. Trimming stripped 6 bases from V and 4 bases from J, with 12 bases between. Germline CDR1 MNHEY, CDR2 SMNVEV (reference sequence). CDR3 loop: CASSRGTINEKLFF. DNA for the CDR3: TGTGCCAGCAGCCGTGGGACTATTAATGAAAAACTGTTTTTT.

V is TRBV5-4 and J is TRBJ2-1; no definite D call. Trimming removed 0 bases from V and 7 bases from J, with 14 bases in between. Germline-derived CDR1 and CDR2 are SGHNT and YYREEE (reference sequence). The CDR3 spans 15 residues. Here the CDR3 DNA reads TGTGCCAGCAGCTTGGTAGGGAAGCGTGAGAATGAGCAGTTCTTC. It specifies CASSLVGKRENEQFF. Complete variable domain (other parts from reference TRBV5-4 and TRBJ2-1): ETGVTQSPTHLIKTRGQQVTLRCSSQSGHNTVSWYQQALGQGPQFIFQYYREEENGRGNFPPRFSGLQFPNYSSELNVNALELDDSALYLCASSLVGKRENEQFFGPGTRLTVL.

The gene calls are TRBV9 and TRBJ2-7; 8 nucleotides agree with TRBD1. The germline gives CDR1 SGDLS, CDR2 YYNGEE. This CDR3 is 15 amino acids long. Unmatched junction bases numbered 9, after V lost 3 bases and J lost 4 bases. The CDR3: CASSATGGVTYEQYF. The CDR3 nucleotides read TGTGCCAGCAGCGCCACAGGGGGTGTCACTTACGAGCAGTACTTC.

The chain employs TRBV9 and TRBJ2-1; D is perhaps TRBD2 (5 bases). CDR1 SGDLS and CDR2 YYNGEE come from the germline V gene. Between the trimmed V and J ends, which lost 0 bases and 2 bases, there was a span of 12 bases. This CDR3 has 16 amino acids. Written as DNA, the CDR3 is TGTGCCAGCAGCGTAGATTTAGCGACACCCTACAATGAGCAGTTCTTC. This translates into CASSVDLATPYNEQFF.

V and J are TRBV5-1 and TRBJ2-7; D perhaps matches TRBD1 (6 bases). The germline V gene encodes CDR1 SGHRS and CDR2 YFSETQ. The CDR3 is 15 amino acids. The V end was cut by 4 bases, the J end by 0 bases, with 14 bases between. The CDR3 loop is CASSEGQVSSYEQYF. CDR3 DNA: TGCGCCAGCAGCGAGGGACAAGTTAGCTCCTACGAGCAGTACTTC. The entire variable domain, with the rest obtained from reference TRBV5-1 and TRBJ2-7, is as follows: KAGVTQTPRYLIKTRGQQVTLSCSPISGHRSVSWYQQTPGQGLQFLFEYFSETQRNKGNFPGRFSGRQFSNSRSEMNVSTLELGDSALYLCASSEGQVSSYEQYFGPGTRLTVT.